This T cell receptor beta chain was obtained from a study of T cell responses to AZD1222 COVID-19 vaccine. Study in general: Whether given at about 4 or about 12 weeks, second doses were pooled. Regarding the study as a whole: Repertoire sampling happened only post peak T cell response.

Germline loops: CDR1 DFQATT, CDR2 SNEGSKA (reference sequence). The V gene lost 5 bases and the J gene lost 7 bases, with 8 bases spanning the gap. This CDR3 has 10 amino acids. This clone was counted a single time. Antigen unknown. The repertoire was sequenced with immunoSEQ multiplex PCR; TCRdb's copy has only in-frame clones and lacks some. The sample contains around 80,000 clones, 88% of which appear only once. V is TRBV20-1 and J is TRBJ2-5; D is perhaps TRBD2 (5 bases). The sample in question was peripheral blood, obtained on day 0 of AZD1222 vaccination. The sequence was obtained from an adult in good health. Here the CDR3 reads CSAGRGTQYF. The DNA of the CDR3 is TGCAGTGCTGGCCGGGGGACCCAGTACTTC.